One and the same sample provided the 30 T cell receptor beta chains below, sequenced in a study of T cell responses to AZD1222 COVID-19 vaccine. Some clones are missing from TCRdb's copy, which holds only in-frame ones; the method was immunoSEQ multiplex PCR. The table shows 90,000 to 150,000 clones, with roughly nine tenths occurring only once. Sequenced here: peripheral blood, sampled on day 0 of AZD1222 vaccination. The receptors derive from an adult in good health.

The count of this clone is one. The chain has TRBV5-6 and TRBJ1-6, with 8 bases lining up with TRBD1. CDR1 is SGHDT and CDR2 is YYEEEE in the germline V gene. The junction had 0 bases not matched to a gene; V was cut back by 0 bases and J by 7 bases. The CDR3 contains 14 residues. The CDR3 sequence is CASSLGTGNSPLHF. The CDR3 DNA reads TGTGCCAGCAGCTTGGGGACAGGGAATTCACCCCTCCACTTT.

The V and J genes are TRBV3-1 (or the pseudogene TRBV3-2) and TRBJ2-7; no reliable D call. V lost 5 bases to trimming and J lost 0 bases, with 14 bases between them. This CDR3 is built from 15 residues. CDR1 is LGHDT and CDR2 is YNNKEL in the germline V gene (reference sequence). The CDR3 nucleotides are TGTGCCAGCAGCGGGGTGGCGATGAGCTCCTACGAGCAGTACTTC. It yields the protein CASSGVAMSSYEQYF.

The chain couples TRBV28 to TRBJ2-7, with 7 bases fitting TRBD1. Losses at the gene ends were 5 bases for V and 0 bases for J; bases not matched to a gene: 7. Germline lookup yields CDR1 MDHEN and CDR2 SYDVKM. CDR3 length: 15 amino acids. The CDR3 spells CASSLAGTVSYEQYF. In DNA form, the CDR3 reads TGTGCCAGCAGTCTCGCCGGGACAGTCTCCTACGAGCAGTACTTC.

The chain joins TRBV19 to TRBJ2-7; 8 bases line up with TRBD1. Germline-derived CDR1 and CDR2 are LNHDA and SQIVND (reference sequence). The CDR3 has 13 residues. Trimming cost V 6 bases and J 3 bases; bases outside gene matches: 4. CDR3: CASSQTGDYEQYF. CDR3 coding DNA: TGTGCCAGTAGCCAGACAGGGGACTACGAGCAGTACTTC.

The chain recombines TRBV28 with TRBJ1-5; D remains unclear. The V gene's germline CDR1 is MDHEN and CDR2 SYDVKM. V lost 0 bases and J 0 bases, leaving 12 bases between the germline ends. The length of the CDR3 is 17 residues. CDR3 region: CASSLWGAGTSNQPQHF. The CDR3 region has the DNA TGTGCCAGCAGTTTATGGGGAGCGGGCACTAGCAATCAGCCCCAGCATTTT. The entire variable domain, with the rest obtained from reference TRBV28 and TRBJ1-5, is as follows: DVKVTQSSRYLVKRTGEKVFLECVQDMDHENMFWYRQDPGLGLRLIYFSYDVKMKEKGDIPEGYSVSREKKERFSLILESASTNQTSMYLCASSLWGAGTSNQPQHFGDGTRLSIL.

V is TRBV6-5 and J is TRBJ2-7; D is tentatively TRBD1 or TRBD2 (6 bases each). V was trimmed by 2 bases and J by 6 bases, leaving 8 bases between them. The CDR3 has 12 amino acids. Per the germline V gene, CDR1 is MNHEY and CDR2 is SVGAGI. The DNA of the CDR3 is TGTGCCAGCAGTTACAGGGGGGCCGAGCAGTACTTC. Translating it yields CASSYRGAEQYF.

The table lists this clone with a count of one. The J gene is TRBJ2-7, the V gene TRBV6-5; 7 bases agree with TRBD1. The CDR3 length is 16 residues. The germline gives CDR1 MNHEY, CDR2 SVGAGI. The ends lost 3 bases at V and 4 bases at J; junction bases unmatched: 12. CDR3 in DNA: TGTGCCAGCAGTTATCAGAGGGGGCAGAGATTTTACGAGCAGTACTTC. Translating gives CASSYQRGQRFYEQYF.

There are a few counts of this clone. The chain joins TRBV4-2 to TRBJ1-3; D ambiguous. The CDR3 consists of 13 residues. Per germline, CDR1 LGHNA and CDR2 YNFKEQ. Trimming shortened V by 2 bases and J by 4 bases, and 6 bases separated the two germline ends. CDR3 in DNA: TGTGCCAGCAGCCAACCACAGGGAAACACCATATATTTT. Its protein is CASSQPQGNTIYF.

J is TRBJ2-2 and V is TRBV9, with a weak D call TRBD1 (5 bases). CDR1 and CDR2 (germline): SGDLS, YYNGEE. Trimming removed 4 bases at V and 5 bases at J, with 9 bases between. This CDR3 spans 13 amino acids. In DNA, the CDR3 is TGTGCCAGCAGCTTAGGGGTGACCGGGGAGCTGTTTTTT. Its translation is CASSLGVTGELFF.

CDR3 nucleotides: TGTGCCAGTAGTAGCCCCCCCGGGACAGGGTTTGGCGAGCAGTACTTC. It specifies CASSSPPGTGFGEQYF. The rearrangement joins TRBV19 to TRBJ2-7, with 9 bases fitting TRBD1. The trim removed 4 bases at V and 6 bases at J, leaving 13 bases unmatched. Germline V gene lookup returns CDR1 LNHDA and CDR2 SQIVND (reference sequence). The CDR3 is 16 amino acids.

The sample holds a few counts of this clone. This sequence joins TRBV24-1 and TRBJ2-7; D gene ambiguous. Trimming stripped 7 bases from V and 0 bases from J, with 15 bases between. This CDR3 is built from 15 residues. The V gene's germline CDR1 is KGHDR and CDR2 SFDVKD. DNA of the CDR3: TGTGCCACCAGCGCCACAAGAGGTGCCTCCTACGAGCAGTACTTC. Translation: CATSATRGASYEQYF.

The chain recombines TRBV7-9 with TRBJ2-3; either TRBD1 or TRBD2 may fit D (5 bases each). The length of the CDR3 is 17 residues. Trimming pared 5 bases from V and 1 base from J, leaving 19 bases between. CDR1 is SEHNR, CDR2 FQNEAQ, per germline (reference sequence). CDR3 region: CASSPGPGEGGTDTQYF. In nucleotides, the CDR3 is TGTGCCAGCAGCCCCGGGCCCGGGGAAGGGGGCACAGATACGCAGTATTTT.

V is TRBV7-9 and J is TRBJ2-7; tentative D call: TRBD2 (5 bases). The CDR3 runs to 15 residues. Germline-derived CDR1 and CDR2 are SEHNR and FQNEAQ (reference sequence). Trimming removed 2 bases from V and 2 bases from J, with 13 bases in between. In DNA, the CDR3 is TGTGCCAGCAGCTTAAGGCTGGGCGGGCCCTACGAGCAGTACTTC. Its protein product is CASSLRLGGPYEQYF.

The genes are TRBV28 and TRBJ1-2; D might be TRBD1 (5 bases). CDR1 is MDHEN and CDR2 is SYDVKM in the germline V gene. The CDR3 is 14 amino acids. V gave up 1 base and J gave up 6 bases, with 12 bases separating them. The CDR3 bases are TGTGCCAGCAGTTTATCTGGGGCACGTGATGGCTACACCTTC. Translation gives CASSLSGARDGYTF.

This clone showed up just a few times. This chain connects TRBV7-9 to TRBJ1-1; D uncertain. CDR3 length: 15 residues. Trimming removed 5 bases from V and 5 bases from J, with 18 bases in between. Germline V gene lookup returns CDR1 SEHNR and CDR2 FQNEAQ (reference sequence). The CDR3 nucleotides are TGTGCCAGCAGCAAACTTCAGGTACTGGAGACTGAAGCTTTCTTT. Protein: CASSKLQVLETEAFF.

This rearrangement joins TRBV14 to TRBJ1-6, with a tentative D call TRBD1 (5 bases). V lost 0 bases and J 10 bases, leaving 13 bases between the germline ends. The V gene's germline CDR1 is SGHDN and CDR2 FVKESK. The CDR3 extends over 15 amino acids. The CDR3 sequence: CASSQDLFGGSPLHF. The CDR3 bases are TGTGCCAGCAGCCAAGATCTTTTTGGGGGGTCACCCCTCCACTTT.

This clone was observed once. The chain is built from TRBV11-2 and TRBJ1-6; D is perhaps TRBD1 (5 bases). Germline V gene lookup returns CDR1 SGHAT and CDR2 FQNNGV. With 3 bases removed from V and 11 bases from J, the gap between germline ends came to 20 bases. The CDR3 consists of 16 residues. The CDR3 region is CASSFTGTHAGTPLHF. CDR3 sequence (DNA): TGTGCCAGCAGCTTCACCGGGACTCACGCCGGTACACCCCTCCACTTT.

The J gene is TRBJ1-4, the V gene TRBV4-1; TRBD1 agrees at 7 bases. This CDR3 has 15 residues. In germline, CDR1 is MGHRA, CDR2 YSYEKL. V lost 0 bases to trimming and J lost 8 bases; unmatched junction nucleotides: 6. For the CDR3, the DNA is TGCGCCAGCAGCCAAGATAGGGGGCAAAAGGAAAAACTGTTTTTT. Translation: CASSQDRGQKEKLFF.

The rearrangement links TRBV15 to TRBJ2-6; the D gene is possibly TRBD2 (7 bases). Germline-derived CDR1 and CDR2 are LNHNV and YYDKDF (reference sequence). V was clipped by 4 bases and J by 2 bases, with 12 bases between them. This CDR3 contains 16 residues. The CDR3 loop reads CATSTRGGAGANVLTF. In DNA, the CDR3 is TGTGCCACCAGCACCCGAGGGGGGGCTGGGGCCAACGTCCTGACTTTC.

The V gene is TRBV12-3 or TRBV12-4, the J gene TRBJ2-3; D unclear. Trimming cost V 5 bases and J 7 bases, with 13 bases left between them. This CDR3 contains 13 residues. The CDR3 spells CASSPSFGYTQYF. Here the CDR3 DNA reads TGTGCCAGCAGTCCTTCCTTCGGATATACGCAGTATTTT.

The V call is TRBV24-1, the J call TRBJ1-6; D is unresolved. Between the trimmed V and J ends, which lost 4 bases and 7 bases, there was a span of 10 bases. Germline V gene lookup returns CDR1 KGHDR and CDR2 SFDVKD. This CDR3 has 14 amino acids. The CDR3 sequence: CATSEDGLNSPLHF. DNA of the CDR3: TGTGCCACCAGTGAGGACGGATTAAATTCACCCCTCCACTTT.

The rearrangement joins TRBV5-5 to TRBJ2-1; D is perhaps TRBD2 (6 bases). Trimming left V 1 base short and J 7 bases short, with 12 bases between. The CDR3 spans 14 residues. Per the germline V gene, CDR1 is SGHKS and CDR2 is YYEKEE (reference sequence). The CDR3 is CASSLWASVNEQFF. CDR3 DNA: TGTGCCAGCAGCTTGTGGGCTAGCGTAAATGAGCAGTTCTTC.

This rearrangement joins TRBV9 to TRBJ2-3; the match to TRBD2 covers 14 bases. V dropped 3 bases and J dropped 0; count of bases not matched to a gene: 9. Germline V gene lookup returns CDR1 SGDLS and CDR2 YYNGEE. The CDR3 sequence is 19 residues long. CDR3 coding DNA: TGTGCCAGCAGCGCGGGACTAGCGGGGGTATTCACCAGCACAGATACGCAGTATTTT. Amino acids: CASSAGLAGVFTSTDTQYF.

This sequence joins TRBV7-9 and TRBJ1-4; D perhaps matches TRBD1 (5 bases). The CDR3 runs to 15 residues. V was shortened by 5 bases and J by 5 bases, with 15 bases between the two germline ends. Germline CDR1 reads SEHNR; CDR2 reads FQNEAQ (reference sequence). The CDR3 region has the DNA TGTGCCAGCAGCCCACGACCCCAGGGAAATGAAAAACTGTTTTTT. It yields the protein CASSPRPQGNEKLFF.

The chain joins TRBV12-5 to TRBJ2-7, with unresolved D. The V end was cut by 6 bases, the J end by 2 bases, with 8 bases between. Germline CDR1 is LGHNT and CDR2 is FRNRAP. This CDR3 comprises 12 residues. This CDR3 reads CASGLPPYEQYF. The CDR3 DNA is TGTGCTAGTGGGCTCCCTCCCTACGAGCAGTACTTC.

This chain uses TRBV11-3 with TRBJ2-7; no reliable D call. The V end lost 1 base, the J end lost 3 bases, and 4 bases lay between the germline ends. CDR1 is SGHNT and CDR2 is YENEEA in the germline V gene. This CDR3 contains 12 residues. As DNA, the CDR3 is TGTGCCAGCAGCTTAGTCCTCTACGAGCAGTACTTC. Translation: CASSLVLYEQYF.

The V gene is TRBV3-1 (or the pseudogene TRBV3-2), the J gene TRBJ2-7; 7 bases fit TRBD1. The CDR3 contains 15 residues. V was clipped by 2 bases and J by 4 bases; unmatched bases: 8. Germline V gene lookup returns CDR1 LGHDT and CDR2 YNNKEL (reference sequence). In DNA form, the CDR3 reads TGTGCCAGCAGCCAAACCGACAGGGACCCTTACGAGCAGTACTTC. Its protein product is CASSQTDRDPYEQYF.

The chain carries TRBV7-9 and TRBJ1-4; a possible D gene is TRBD1 (6 bases). The V gene lost 0 bases and the J gene lost 3 bases, with 8 bases spanning the gap. There are 15 residues in the CDR3. Germline lookup yields CDR1 SEHNR and CDR2 FQNEAQ (reference sequence). The CDR3, as DNA: TGTGCCAGCAGCTTAGCGGGGGCTTCTAATGAAAAACTGTTTTTT. Protein: CASSLAGASNEKLFF.

The V gene is TRBV7-8, the J gene TRBJ2-7; D gene unclear. V lost 1 base to trimming and J lost 3 bases, with 4 bases between them. Germline-derived CDR1 and CDR2 are SGHVS and FQNEAQ. The CDR3 has 12 amino acids. The DNA for the CDR3 is TGTGCCAGCAGCTTAGTCGACTACGAGCAGTACTTC. As protein: CASSLVDYEQYF. The complete variable domain, with remaining parts taken from reference TRBV7-8 and TRBJ2-7, reads GAGVSQSPRYKVAKRGQDVALRCDPISGHVSLFWYQQALGQGPEFLTYFQNEAQLDKSGLPSDRFFAERPEGSVSTLKIQRTQQEDSAVYLCASSLVDYEQYFGPGTRLTVT.

The genes are TRBV11-3 and TRBJ2-7, with 10 bases that match TRBD1. V lost 2 bases to trimming and J lost 7 bases; unmatched junction nucleotides: 5. The CDR3 spans 14 residues. CDR1 and CDR2 (germline): SGHNT, YENEEA. CDR3 region: CASSLSGQGSEQYF. The CDR3 nucleotides are TGTGCCAGCAGCTTATCGGGACAGGGGAGTGAGCAGTACTTC.